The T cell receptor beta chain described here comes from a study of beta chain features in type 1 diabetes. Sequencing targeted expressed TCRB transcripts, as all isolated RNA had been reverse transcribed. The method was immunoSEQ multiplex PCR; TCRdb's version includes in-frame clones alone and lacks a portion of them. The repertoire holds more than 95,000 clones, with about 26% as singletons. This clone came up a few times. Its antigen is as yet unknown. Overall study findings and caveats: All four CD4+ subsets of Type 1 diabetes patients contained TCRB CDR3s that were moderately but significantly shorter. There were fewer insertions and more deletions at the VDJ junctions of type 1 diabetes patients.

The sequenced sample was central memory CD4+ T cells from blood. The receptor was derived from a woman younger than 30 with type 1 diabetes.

The CDR3, as DNA: TGTGCCAGCAGCCAAGATGTCGGGGACAGCCCTCCGAGGAAATCAGATACGCAGTATTTT. Encoded protein: CASSQDVGDSPPRKSDTQYF. The chain couples TRBV4-2 to TRBJ2-3; TRBD1 aligns across 7 bases. V shed 0 bases, J shed 4 bases, and the junction held 19 bases outside the gene matches. In germline, CDR1 is LGHNA, CDR2 YNFKEQ. This CDR3 contains 20 residues.